This is a list of T cell receptor beta chains from one sample in a study of CD8+ T cells in alopecia areata. Here immunoSEQ multiplex PCR was the method, and the copy in TCRdb shows in-frame clones only, minus some. The sample has about 8,000 clones, about two thirds seen once. Sequenced sample: CD4+ Tregs sorted from blood. Receptor source: a human donor with alopecia areata. The CDR3 runs from the conserved cysteine through the conserved F or W. The order of the fields is V gene, J gene, D gene, CDR3 protein. The D gene is left open where the match is weak.

v_gene: TRBV7-9
j_gene: TRBJ2-1
d_gene: NA
CDR3aa: CASSQRGYNEQFF

v_gene: TRBV10-2
j_gene: TRBJ1-1
d_gene: NA
CDR3aa: CASSVEGENTEAFF

v_gene: TRBV7-2
j_gene: TRBJ2-1
d_gene: NA
CDR3aa: CASIQDRISYNEQFF

v_gene: TRBV15
j_gene: TRBJ2-5
d_gene: TRBD2
CDR3aa: CATSRGLTGGQETQYF

v_gene: TRBV7-2
j_gene: TRBJ2-1
d_gene: TRBD2
CDR3aa: CASSLGAGEYNEQFF

v_gene: TRBV5-1
j_gene: TRBJ1-1
d_gene: NA
CDR3aa: CASSLGVYTEAFF

v_gene: TRBV19
j_gene: TRBJ1-5
d_gene: NA
CDR3aa: CASSTQGRERQPQHF

v_gene: TRBV30
j_gene: TRBJ2-6
d_gene: NA
CDR3aa: CAWGPGGGANVLTF

v_gene: TRBV27
j_gene: TRBJ1-5
d_gene: NA
CDR3aa: CASSFRATLRNQPQHF

v_gene: TRBV5-6
j_gene: TRBJ2-3
d_gene: TRBD1
CDR3aa: CASFDRDRGRGDTQYF

v_gene: TRBV4-1
j_gene: TRBJ2-1
d_gene: TRBD2
CDR3aa: CASSQGPWTSGGANEQFF

v_gene: TRBV7-9
j_gene: TRBJ2-1
d_gene: NA
CDR3aa: CASSLRGSSYNEQFF

v_gene: TRBV7-8
j_gene: TRBJ2-1
d_gene: NA
CDR3aa: CASSPGRGSYNEQFF

v_gene: TRBV5-1
j_gene: TRBJ1-2
d_gene: NA
CDR3aa: CASSARAEPNYGYTF

v_gene: TRBV4-2
j_gene: TRBJ1-2
d_gene: NA
CDR3aa: CASSQVRTETNGYTF

v_gene: TRBV2
j_gene: TRBJ2-1
d_gene: TRBD2
CDR3aa: CASSERPSGRGNEQFF

v_gene: TRBV28
j_gene: TRBJ2-3
d_gene: NA
CDR3aa: CASSRLGVADTQYF

v_gene: TRBV15
j_gene: TRBJ1-4
d_gene: TRBD1
CDR3aa: CATSRSGTGFVGSGEKLFF

v_gene: TRBV7-3
j_gene: TRBJ1-2
d_gene: NA
CDR3aa: CASSLERGTYGYTF

v_gene: TRBV9
j_gene: TRBJ2-5
d_gene: NA
CDR3aa: CASSVAFWGTQETQYF

v_gene: TRBV4-2
j_gene: TRBJ2-2
d_gene: TRBD1
CDR3aa: CASSLWTGINTGELFF

v_gene: TRBV7-6
j_gene: TRBJ1-2
d_gene: TRBD1
CDR3aa: CASSSRGKRGQDGYTF

v_gene: TRBV13
j_gene: TRBJ2-3
d_gene: NA
CDR3aa: CASSSKLGAGLFSKPDTQYF

v_gene: TRBV7-9
j_gene: TRBJ2-1
d_gene: TRBD1
CDR3aa: CASSLLGQVTYEQFF

v_gene: TRBV28
j_gene: TRBJ2-7
d_gene: NA
CDR3aa: CASSRLLQASYEQYF

v_gene: TRBV6-6
j_gene: TRBJ1-5
d_gene: NA
CDR3aa: CASSPEGTVYQPQHF

v_gene: TRBV20-1
j_gene: TRBJ1-3
d_gene: NA
CDR3aa: CSAKTGNTIYF

v_gene: TRBV29-1
j_gene: TRBJ2-3
d_gene: NA
CDR3aa: CSVATGFTDTQYF

v_gene: TRBV15
j_gene: TRBJ1-2
d_gene: NA
CDR3aa: CATSRDTFVKGLRYGYTF

v_gene: TRBV5-5
j_gene: TRBJ2-3
d_gene: NA
CDR3aa: CASSFEGADTQYF

v_gene: TRBV29-1
j_gene: TRBJ2-7
d_gene: NA
CDR3aa: CSVVPGFNEQYF

v_gene: TRBV5-4
j_gene: TRBJ2-1
d_gene: NA
CDR3aa: CASSLPGRTYNEQFF

v_gene: TRBV5-4
j_gene: TRBJ1-2
d_gene: NA
CDR3aa: CASSSTGTYGYTF

v_gene: TRBV7-2
j_gene: TRBJ2-5
d_gene: NA
CDR3aa: CASSSTGPPFTQYF